This entry lists 32 T cell receptor beta chains sequenced from one sample in a study of cytomegalovirus exposure and HLA in healthy donors. PCR involved 60 Vbeta and 13 Jbeta primers. Sequenced by immunoSEQ multiplex PCR; TCRdb stores in-frame clones only, minus some. The data contain about 110,000 clones, around 80% of them singletons. Sequenced input: PBMCs. Every receptor here comes from a man aged 30 to 45 in good health and CMV-seropositive.

CDR3: CASSSSGVTYEQYF. The CDR3 nucleotides read TGTGCCAGCAGCTCCTCGGGGGTAACCTACGAGCAGTACTTC. V and J are TRBV7-2 and TRBJ2-7, with D tentatively TRBD2 (6 bases). Germline lookup yields CDR1 SGHTA and CDR2 FQGNSA. Trimming stripped 4 bases from V and 2 bases from J, with 12 bases between. The CDR3 is 14 amino acids.

The rearrangement links TRBV4-3 to TRBJ2-7; maybe TRBD1 (6 bases). Looked up from germline, CDR1 is LGHNA and CDR2 is YSLEER. Trimming removed 4 bases from V and 4 bases from J, with 14 bases in between. The CDR3 totals 14 residues. The chain's CDR3 is CASSPQRGQYEQYF. The CDR3 bases are TGCGCCAGCAGCCCCCAAAGAGGACAGTACGAGCAGTACTTC.

V gene TRBV7-2 combines with J gene TRBJ1-3, with TRBD1 identical over 8 bases. V lost 4 bases, J lost 2 bases, and 1 base stayed unmatched. The CDR3 is 14 amino acids. CDR1 is SGHTA and CDR2 is FQGNSA in the germline V gene. The chain's CDR3 is CASSSQGAGNTIYF. The CDR3 DNA follows: TGTGCCAGCAGCTCACAGGGGGCTGGAAACACCATATATTTT.

The chain carries TRBV5-6 and TRBJ2-1, with TRBD2 matching 8 bases. This CDR3 comprises 16 residues. With 0 bases clipped from V and 0 bases from J, the junction kept 2 bases outside the gene matches. Germline V gives CDR1 SGHDT, CDR2 YYEEEE. CDR3 in amino acids: CASSLGSGTSYNEQFF. The DNA of the CDR3 is TGTGCCAGCAGCTTGGGTAGCGGGACCTCCTACAATGAGCAGTTCTTC.

The V and J genes are TRBV6-5 and TRBJ2-5; D remains unclear. Matching the DNA end better, TRBJ2-7 makes the J call doubtful. Germline assignment: CDR1 MNHEY and CDR2 SVGAGI. The CDR3 runs 14 residues. Here the CDR3 reads CASSYSGISSEQYF. As DNA, the CDR3 is TGTGCCAGCAGTTACTCTGGTATTAGCTCCGAGCAGTACTTC.

The chain has TRBV6-5 and TRBJ1-1; 7 nucleotides align to TRBD1. Germline-derived CDR1 and CDR2 are MNHEY and SVGAGI. With V trimmed by 7 bases and J by 7 bases, 12 bases remained unmatched. The CDR3 is 14 amino acids. For the CDR3, the DNA is TGTGCCAGCAACGGCCGAGGGGGCGCGGTTGAAGCTTTCTTT. Amino acid sequence: CASNGRGGAVEAFF.

V usage is TRBV2 and J usage is TRBJ1-5; TRBD1 might be the D (5 bases). The CDR3 has 18 residues. Germline V gene lookup returns CDR1 SNHLY and CDR2 FYNNEI. Trimming removed 2 bases at V and 2 bases at J, with 19 bases between. The CDR3 coding sequence is TGTGCCAGCAGTGAACCCCGACAGTTTCTTGGGGGCAATCAGCCCCAGCATTTT. The encoded protein is CASSEPRQFLGGNQPQHF.

The V and J genes are TRBV10-3 and TRBJ2-5, with no clear D. The DNA end is more similar to TRBJ2-7, so the J call may be wrong. Germline loops: CDR1 ENHRY, CDR2 SYGVKD. The CDR3 loop spans 12 amino acids. Written as DNA, the CDR3 is TGTGCCATCAGTGATGACTCCTACGAGCAGTACTTC. It translates to CAISDDSYEQYF.

The V and J genes are TRBV20-1 and TRBJ2-7; D is perhaps TRBD1 (5 bases). V shed 3 bases and J shed 5 bases, with 8 bases lying between them. This CDR3 is built from 11 residues. Germline-derived CDR1 and CDR2 are DFQATT and SNEGSKA (reference sequence). The CDR3 spells CSARAGNEQYF. CDR3 bases: TGCAGTGCTAGGGCAGGGAACGAGCAGTACTTC.

This clone was detected only a few times. The chain carries TRBV13 and TRBJ2-5; possibly TRBD2 for D (6 bases). V was trimmed by 5 bases and J by 1 base, leaving 20 bases between them. Per germline, CDR1 PRHDT and CDR2 FYEKMQ (reference sequence). CDR3 length equals 17 residues. In nucleotides, the CDR3 is TGTGCCAGCAGCGGCCGTTTTAGCGGAAACCTCCAAGAGACCCAGTACTTC. This translates into CASSGRFSGNLQETQYF.

This sequence joins TRBV28 and TRBJ1-2; D gene uncertain. Germline V lookup: CDR1 MDHEN, CDR2 SYDVKM. V was trimmed by 1 base and J by 2 bases, leaving 11 bases between them. The CDR3 consists of 15 residues. CDR3 nucleotides: TGTGCCAGCAGTTTATCGGTCAGGCCCAACTATGGCTACACCTTC. This encodes CASSLSVRPNYGYTF.

This chain uses TRBV18 with TRBJ2-7, with TRBD1 identical over 7 bases. CDR1 is KGHSH and CDR2 is LQKENI in the germline V gene. The CDR3 has 14 residues. V gave up 3 bases and J gave up 5 bases; unmatched junction bases: 7. The DNA of the CDR3 is TGTGCCAGCTCACCGCAGACAGGGTCCAACGAGCAGTACTTC. It yields the protein CASSPQTGSNEQYF. The whole variable domain, remainder taken from reference TRBV18 and TRBJ2-7, is NAGVMQNPRHLVRRRGQEARLRCSPMKGHSHVYWYRQLPEEGLKFMVYLQKENIIDESGMPKERFSAEFPKEGPSILRIQQVVRGDSAAYFCASSPQTGSNEQYFGPGTRLTVT.

This chain links TRBV5-1 with TRBJ1-2; D might be TRBD1 (6 bases). The length of the CDR3 is 11 residues. Germline V gene sequence: CDR1 SGHRS, CDR2 YFSETQ. Trimming pared 10 bases from V and 7 bases from J, leaving 14 bases between. The CDR3 bases are TGCGCCTCTAATGGGGGCGGTGGCTACACCTTC. Translation gives CASNGGGGYTF.

V usage is TRBV5-1 and J usage is TRBJ1-2; perhaps TRBD1 as D (6 bases). CDR3 size: 14 residues. Germline CDR1 reads SGHRS; CDR2 reads YFSETQ. V was pared by 0 bases and J by 1 base, with 7 bases between. DNA of the CDR3: TGCGCCAGCAGCTTGGGACAGGATAACTATGGCTACACCTTC. Amino acid sequence: CASSLGQDNYGYTF.

CDR3 in amino acids: CASSLNAGANEKLFF. For the CDR3, the DNA is TGTGCCAGCAGTTTAAACGCAGGGGCTAATGAAAAACTGTTTTTT. The V call is TRBV28, the J call TRBJ1-4; D may be TRBD1 (6 bases). The CDR3 contains 15 residues. Germline V gives CDR1 MDHEN, CDR2 SYDVKM. V was cut by 2 bases and J by 3 bases, with 10 bases left in between.

The V and J genes are TRBV11-2 and TRBJ1-1; D call uncertain. CDR1 and CDR2 from the germline V gene are SGHAT and FQNNGV. V was trimmed by 3 bases and J by 2 bases, leaving 4 bases between them. The CDR3 totals 12 residues. This CDR3 is CASSFYNTEAFF. The CDR3, as DNA: TGTGCCAGCAGCTTTTATAACACTGAAGCTTTCTTT. The whole variable domain, remainder taken from reference TRBV11-2 and TRBJ1-1, is EAGVAQSPRYKIIEKRQSVAFWCNPISGHATLYWYQQILGQGPKLLIQFQNNGVVDDSQLPKDRFSAERLKGVDSTLKIQPAKLEDSAVYLCASSFYNTEAFFGQGTRLTVV.

This clone has only one observation. This chain links TRBV7-9 with TRBJ2-1; D might be TRBD2 (7 bases). CDR3 length equals 16 residues. Germline V gene sequence: CDR1 SEHNR, CDR2 FQNEAQ (reference sequence). V gave up 5 bases and J gave up 6 bases, with 20 bases separating them. CDR3 sequence (DNA): TGTGCCAGCAGCCCAACTGGTGGAGGGGGGGCCAATGAGCAGTTCTTC. Translated: CASSPTGGGGANEQFF.

The chain recombines TRBV4-3 with TRBJ1-1; D unresolved. The CDR3 length is 14 residues. V was trimmed by 0 bases and J by 5 bases, leaving 10 bases between them. Looked up from germline, CDR1 is LGHNA and CDR2 is YSLEER. The CDR3 is CASSQDRQRTEAFF. The CDR3 bases are TGCGCCAGCAGCCAAGATCGGCAGCGGACTGAAGCTTTCTTT.

This rearrangement joins TRBV11-2 to TRBJ2-5; D is possibly TRBD2 (6 bases). The CDR3 runs 14 residues. V lost 3 bases and J lost 2, with 10 bases in between. Germline V gene data show CDR1 as SGHAT and CDR2 as FQNNGV. CDR3 sequence: CASSFRGIQETQYF. The CDR3, as DNA: TGTGCCAGCAGCTTTCGGGGGATACAAGAGACCCAGTACTTC.

This clone was seen a single time. The rearrangement joins TRBV20-1 to TRBJ2-7, with 7 bases matching TRBD2. CDR1 DFQATT and CDR2 SNEGSKA come from the germline V gene (reference sequence). After removal of 6 bases from V and 9 bases from J, the junction contained 8 bases not matched to a gene. The CDR3 length is 11 residues. This chain's CDR3 is CSAWTRLGQYF. The CDR3 DNA is TGCAGTGCCTGGACTAGGTTAGGGCAGTACTTC.

The chain recombines TRBV9 with TRBJ2-2; TRBD2 might be the D (7 bases). The CDR3 is made up of 16 amino acids. Germline V CDR1 and CDR2: SGDLS, YYNGEE. V lost 4 bases and J 5 bases, leaving 18 bases between the germline ends. The CDR3 coding sequence is TGTGCCAGCAGCCAAGGGGGGGGCGCGCGTACCGGGGAGCTGTTTTTT. Protein: CASSQGGGARTGELFF.

This clone was observed a few times. The CDR3 loop is CASGGRGDTQYF. CDR3 DNA: TGCGCCAGCGGTGGTCGGGGAGATACGCAGTATTTT. V gene TRBV10-1 combines with J gene TRBJ2-3, with TRBD2 as a possible D gene (5 bases). The length of the CDR3 is 12 residues. Trimming cost V 8 bases and J 5 bases, with 11 bases left between them. CDR1 is WNHNN and CDR2 is SYGVQD in the germline V gene (reference sequence).

The rearrangement uses TRBV4-1 and TRBJ2-3, with 11 nucleotides matching TRBD2. V was clipped by 3 bases and J by 3 bases; unmatched bases: 8. The CDR3 has 17 amino acids. The germline V gene has CDR1 MGHRA and CDR2 YSYEKL. CDR3 loop: CASSQKPPSGGTDTQYF. CDR3 DNA: TGCGCCAGCAGCCAGAAACCCCCTAGCGGGGGGACAGATACGCAGTATTTT.

The CDR3: CASKLAGGGNEQFF. The CDR3 region has the DNA TGTGCCAGCAAACTAGCGGGAGGGGGCAATGAGCAGTTCTTC. J is TRBJ2-1 and V is TRBV6-5; 13 bases are shared with TRBD2. Germline CDR1 is MNHEY and CDR2 is SVGAGI. J was trimmed by 6 bases and V by 7 bases; bases with no gene match: 3. The CDR3 contains 14 residues.

The rearrangement links TRBV7-2 to TRBJ2-3; D uncertain. The CDR3 has 18 residues. CDR1 is SGHTA, CDR2 FQGNSA, per germline. The germline V and J ends were trimmed by 1 base and 0 bases, with 17 bases remaining between them. The CDR3 coding sequence is TGTGCCAGCAGCTTAGGCGTTGATCCCTCCGCGAGCACAGATACGCAGTATTTT. Its protein product is CASSLGVDPSASTDTQYF.

The rearrangement joins TRBV7-9 to TRBJ2-7; the D gene is possibly TRBD1 (7 bases). The length of the CDR3 is 16 residues. Trimming left V 1 base short and J 0 bases short, with 13 bases between. Per germline, CDR1 SEHNR and CDR2 FQNEAQ (reference sequence). The CDR3 reads CASSLGGRGASYEQYF. CDR3 in DNA: TGTGCCAGCAGCTTAGGGGGCAGGGGGGCCTCCTACGAGCAGTACTTC. The entire variable domain, with the rest obtained from reference TRBV7-9 and TRBJ2-7, is as follows: DTGVSQNPRHKITKRGQNVTFRCDPISEHNRLYWYRQTLGQGPEFLTYFQNEAQLEKSRLLSDRFSAERPKGSFSTLEIQRTEQGDSAMYLCASSLGGRGASYEQYFGPGTRLTVT.

This clone was seen only once. CDR3 in amino acids: CATRGLGSDSPLHF. The DNA of the CDR3 is TGTGCCACCCGGGGGTTAGGGAGCGATTCACCCCTCCACTTT. The chain recombines TRBV2 with TRBJ1-6; tentative D call: TRBD1 (5 bases). Trimming took off 10 bases at V and 8 bases at J, with 18 bases between the two ends. CDR1 and CDR2 (germline): SNHLY, FYNNEI. The CDR3 is 14 residues long.

The chain carries TRBV5-4 and TRBJ2-1, with D possibly TRBD1 on 6 matching bases. V lost 0 bases and J lost 5, with 18 bases in between. The CDR3 is made up of 17 amino acids. Per germline, CDR1 SGHNT and CDR2 YYREEE (reference sequence). The CDR3 loop reads CASSLDHQGPLHNEQFF. CDR3 DNA: TGTGCCAGCAGCTTGGATCACCAGGGGCCCCTTCACAATGAGCAGTTCTTC.

This clone has a handful of counts. This chain joins TRBV10-2 and TRBJ2-2; 7 nucleotides align to TRBD1. The trim removed 6 bases at V and 0 bases at J, leaving 1 base unmatched. Germline V lookup: CDR1 WSHSY, CDR2 SAAADI. CDR3 length equals 14 residues. The CDR3 spells CASSQGANTGELFF. The CDR3 DNA sequence: TGCGCCAGCAGCCAGGGGGCGAACACCGGGGAGCTGTTTTTT.

CDR3 sequence (DNA): TGTGCCAGCTTCAGGGGGCTTCGGGAAAAACTGTTTTTT. Protein sequence: CASFRGLREKLFF. The rearrangement uses TRBV5-5 and TRBJ1-4; 8 bases line up with TRBD1. The J segment lost 8 bases and the V segment lost 7 bases, leaving 7 bases of the junction unmatched. This CDR3 comprises 13 residues. Germline values: CDR1 SGHKS, CDR2 YYEKEE (reference sequence).

The rearrangement uses TRBV19 and TRBJ2-2; D is ambiguous. Germline V lookup: CDR1 LNHDA, CDR2 SQIVND (reference sequence). With 5 bases removed from V and 5 bases from J, the gap between germline ends came to 6 bases. The CDR3 is 12 residues long. The CDR3: CASSYLTGELFF. The CDR3 region has the DNA TGTGCCAGTAGTTATCTAACCGGGGAGCTGTTTTTT.

The table lists this clone with a few counts. This sequence joins TRBV4-1 and TRBJ1-5, with unresolved D. CDR3 size: 19 residues. CDR1 and CDR2 from the germline V gene are MGHRA and YSYEKL. V was cut by 0 bases and J by 0 bases, with 18 bases left in between. Written as DNA, the CDR3 is TGCGCCAGCAGCCAAGATCTGGTACGCCAGAAAGATAGCAATCAGCCCCAGCATTTT. Its translation: CASSQDLVRQKDSNQPQHF.